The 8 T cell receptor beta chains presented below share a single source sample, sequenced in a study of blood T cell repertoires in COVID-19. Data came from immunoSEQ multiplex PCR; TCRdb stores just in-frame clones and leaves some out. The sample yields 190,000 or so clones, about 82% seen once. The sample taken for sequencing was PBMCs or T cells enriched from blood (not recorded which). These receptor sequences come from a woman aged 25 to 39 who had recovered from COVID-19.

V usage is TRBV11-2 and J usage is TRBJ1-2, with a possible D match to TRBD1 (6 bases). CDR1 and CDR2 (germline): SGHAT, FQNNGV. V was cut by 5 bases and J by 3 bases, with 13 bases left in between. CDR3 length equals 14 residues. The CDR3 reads CASSQWTADYGYTF. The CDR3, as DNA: TGTGCCAGCAGCCAATGGACAGCTGACTATGGCTACACCTTC.

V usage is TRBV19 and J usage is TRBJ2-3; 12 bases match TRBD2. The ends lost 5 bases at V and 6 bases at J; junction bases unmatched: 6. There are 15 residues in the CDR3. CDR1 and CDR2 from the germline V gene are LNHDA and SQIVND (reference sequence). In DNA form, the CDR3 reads TGTGCCAGTAGTCGGACTAGCGGGATGGCGGATACGCAGTATTTT. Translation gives CASSRTSGMADTQYF.

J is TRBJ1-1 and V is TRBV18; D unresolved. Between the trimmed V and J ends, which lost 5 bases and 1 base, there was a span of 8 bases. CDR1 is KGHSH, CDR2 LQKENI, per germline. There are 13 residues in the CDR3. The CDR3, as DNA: TGTGCCAGCTCAAAAGCAGGGAACACTGAAGCTTTCTTT. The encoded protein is CASSKAGNTEAFF.

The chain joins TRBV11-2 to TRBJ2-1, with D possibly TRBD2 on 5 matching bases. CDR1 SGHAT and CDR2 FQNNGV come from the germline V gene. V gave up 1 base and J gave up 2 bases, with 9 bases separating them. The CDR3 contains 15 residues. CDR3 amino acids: CASSLAGMAYNEQFF. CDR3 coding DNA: TGTGCCAGCAGCTTAGCGGGGATGGCCTACAATGAGCAGTTCTTC. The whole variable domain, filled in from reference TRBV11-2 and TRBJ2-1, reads EAGVAQSPRYKIIEKRQSVAFWCNPISGHATLYWYQQILGQGPKLLIQFQNNGVVDDSQLPKDRFSAERLKGVDSTLKIQPAKLEDSAVYLCASSLAGMAYNEQFFGPGTRLTVL.

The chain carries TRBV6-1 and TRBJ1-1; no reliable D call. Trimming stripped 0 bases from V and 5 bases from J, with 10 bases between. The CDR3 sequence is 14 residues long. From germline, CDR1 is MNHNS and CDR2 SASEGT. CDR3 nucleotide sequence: TGTGCCAGCAGTGAAGCCGGGTTTGGAACTGAAGCTTTCTTT. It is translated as CASSEAGFGTEAFF.

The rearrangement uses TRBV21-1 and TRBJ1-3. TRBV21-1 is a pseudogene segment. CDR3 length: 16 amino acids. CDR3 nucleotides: TGTGCCAGCAGCAGTCCGGGGTGGTGGGCTGGAAACACCATATATTTT. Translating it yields CASSSPGWWAGNTIYF.

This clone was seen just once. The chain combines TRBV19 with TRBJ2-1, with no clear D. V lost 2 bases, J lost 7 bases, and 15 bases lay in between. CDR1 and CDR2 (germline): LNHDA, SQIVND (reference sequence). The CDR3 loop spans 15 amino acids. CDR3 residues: CASSISPLVVNEQFF. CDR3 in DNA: TGTGCCAGTAGTATATCCCCCCTAGTAGTTAATGAGCAGTTCTTC.

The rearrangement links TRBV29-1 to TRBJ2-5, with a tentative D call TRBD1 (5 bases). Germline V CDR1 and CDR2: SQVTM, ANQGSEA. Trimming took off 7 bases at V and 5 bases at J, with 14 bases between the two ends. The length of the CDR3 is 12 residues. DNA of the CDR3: TGCAGCGCTATTGGGGCATCGGAGACCCAGTACTTC. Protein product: CSAIGASETQYF.